What follows are 9 T cell receptor beta chains derived from one specimen sequenced in a study of cytomegalovirus exposure and HLA in healthy donors. The PCR employed 60 Vbeta primers together with 13 Jbeta primers. TCRdb keeps only in-frame clones here, not all; method: immunoSEQ multiplex PCR. The sample consists of a few hundred thousand clones, more than 60% of them appearing once. The sample consisted of PBMCs. These receptors were collected from a girl aged 2-10 years in good health and CMV-seronegative.

V is TRBV28 and J is TRBJ2-7; D is perhaps TRBD1 (6 bases). CDR1 is MDHEN, CDR2 SYDVKM, per germline. The CDR3 totals 15 residues. V lost 5 bases and J lost 3, with 17 bases in between. CDR3 bases: TGTGCCAGCAGTACCGTCTTTGGGGGCTTCTACGAGCAGTACTTC. Translation gives CASSTVFGGFYEQYF.

This rearrangement joins TRBV7-4 to TRBJ2-7; D is perhaps TRBD2 (6 bases). Germline V gene sequence: CDR1 SGHVT, CDR2 SQSDAQ. Trimming stripped 5 bases from V and 7 bases from J, with 24 bases between. The CDR3 runs 16 residues. The CDR3 DNA follows: TGTGCCAGCAGCGACACCGGGAGAAAGGGACCGGGGGAGCAGTACTTC. Translation: CASSDTGRKGPGEQYF.

This clone was observed a few times. The chain recombines TRBV6-1 with TRBJ1-1; 7 bases line up with TRBD1. Germline V gene lookup returns CDR1 MNHNS and CDR2 SASEGT. V was clipped by 2 bases and J by 0 bases; unmatched bases: 6. The CDR3 spans 16 residues. As DNA, the CDR3 is TGTGCCAGCAGTGAATCGACAGGGCGGATGAACACTGAAGCTTTCTTT. It encodes CASSESTGRMNTEAFF.

The rearrangement joins TRBV6-1 to TRBJ2-5, with D possibly being TRBD1 (6 bases). The CDR3 is made up of 14 amino acids. Trimming shortened V by 0 bases and J by 5 bases, and 10 bases separated the two germline ends. The germline gives CDR1 MNHNS, CDR2 SASEGT. DNA of the CDR3: TGTGCCAGCAGTGAAGCTCAGGGGTGGGAGACCCAGTACTTC. Encoded protein: CASSEAQGWETQYF.

The gene calls are TRBV25-1 and TRBJ2-6, with a possible D match to TRBD2 (6 bases). The length of the CDR3 is 15 residues. V was pared by 1 base and J by 2 bases, with 6 bases between. CDR1 and CDR2 from the germline V gene are MGHDK and SYGVNS. CDR3 protein: CASSESGAGANVLTF. In DNA form, the CDR3 reads TGTGCCAGCAGTGAATCGGGGGCTGGGGCCAACGTCCTGACTTTC.

The V call is TRBV10-3, the J call TRBJ2-2; a weak D match, TRBD1 (5 bases). Looked up from germline, CDR1 is ENHRY and CDR2 is SYGVKD. The CDR3 extends over 16 amino acids. The V and J ends lost 10 bases and 2 bases respectively, with 20 bases between them. The CDR3 region has the DNA TGTGCCACTTCCTACGGACATACCCTCAACACCGGGGAGCTGTTTTTT. Its protein is CATSYGHTLNTGELFF.

The V and J genes are TRBV9 and TRBJ1-1, with 10 nucleotides matching TRBD1. CDR1 SGDLS and CDR2 YYNGEE come from the germline V gene. With 4 bases clipped from V and 4 bases from J, the junction kept 4 bases outside the gene matches. The CDR3 consists of 14 residues. The CDR3 is CASSPRTGGTEAFF. The DNA for the CDR3 is TGTGCCAGCAGCCCCAGGACAGGGGGCACTGAAGCTTTCTTT.

This rearrangement joins TRBV5-1 to TRBJ2-7; 7 bases fit TRBD1. The J segment lost 8 bases and the V segment lost 3 bases, leaving 11 bases of the junction unmatched. The germline V gene has CDR1 SGHRS and CDR2 YFSETQ. The CDR3 runs 14 residues. DNA of the CDR3: TGCGCCAGCAGCTCCGGGACAGATCTTCAGAAGCAGTACTTC. Its translation is CASSSGTDLQKQYF.

The V call is TRBV4-2, the J call TRBJ2-1, with 8 nucleotides matching TRBD2. This CDR3 has 15 amino acids. V shed 1 base and J 8 bases; nucleotides not matched to a gene: 7. CDR1 LGHNA and CDR2 YNFKEQ come from the germline V gene. CDR3 loop: CASSQAGGPGDEQFF. DNA of the CDR3: TGTGCCAGCAGCCAAGCGGGGGGGCCTGGGGATGAGCAGTTCTTC.